The 5 T cell receptor beta chains in this list originate from one sample, sequenced in a study of regulatory T cells in long-lasting Graves disease. Construction of the TCR beta libraries employed iRepertoire HTBI primers in conjunction with Arm-PCR of CDR3 regions. TCRdb reanalysed the multiplex PCR reads using MiXCR and keeps one entry per CDR3 protein. Among hundreds of thousands of distinct CDR3 sequences listed, under 20% were seen once. Documented time point: newly diagnosed GD, antithyroid drugs for less than 3 months. After RNA was extracted from PBMCs, the TCR library was made from it. These data were likewise used in another study, on T cells in Graves' hyperthyroidism and ophthalmopathy.

Sequencing used peripheral blood mononuclear cells (PBMCs), obtained at new diagnosis, from a patient treated with antithyroid drugs. These receptors were collected from a woman aged 25 to 39 with Graves disease.

This clonotype showed up many times. The V call is TRBV7-2, the J call TRBJ2-7; D might be TRBD2 (6 bases). V was cut by 1 base and J by 0 bases, with 10 bases left in between. This CDR3 has 15 residues. Germline V gene lookup returns CDR1 SGHTA and CDR2 FQGNSA. In DNA form, the CDR3 reads TGTGCCAGCAGCTTAGGGAGGGAGTTCTCCTACGAGCAGTACTTC. Its protein is CASSLGREFSYEQYF.

The chain uses TRBV2 and TRBJ2-3, with D possibly called TRBD1 or TRBD2 (6 bases each). The CDR3 spans 13 residues. The V end was cut by 8 bases, the J end by 5 bases, with 14 bases between. CDR1 is SNHLY and CDR2 is FYNNEI in the germline V gene. This CDR3 reads CASWGARGDTQYF. In DNA form, the CDR3 reads TGTGCCAGCTGGGGGGCTCGGGGAGATACGCAGTATTTT.

The chain links TRBV20-1 to TRBJ2-7, with TRBD2 as a possible D gene (6 bases). V lost 0 bases to trimming and J lost 4 bases, with 10 bases between them. Per the germline V gene, CDR1 is DFQATT and CDR2 is SNEGSKA (reference sequence). The length of the CDR3 is 13 residues. This CDR3 is CSARDRSGYEQYF. In DNA form, the CDR3 reads TGCAGTGCTAGAGACCGGAGCGGGTACGAGCAGTACTTC.

This clonotype was observed at least ten times. V is TRBV28 and J is TRBJ2-1, with D possibly matching TRBD2 (6 bases). The CDR3 is 14 amino acids. Trimming stripped 7 bases from V and 8 bases from J, with 18 bases between. Germline V CDR1 and CDR2: MDHEN, SYDVKM. CDR3 in amino acids: CASTRGNKGYEQFF. In DNA form, the CDR3 reads TGTGCCAGCACTCGCGGGAATAAGGGCTATGAGCAGTTCTTC.

In this sample, this clonotype turned up a few times. The gene calls are TRBV3-1 and TRBJ2-7, with D possibly being TRBD1 (7 bases). Trimming took 4 bases from V and 0 from J, leaving 22 bases between them. This CDR3 spans 18 amino acids. Per the germline V gene, CDR1 is LGHDT and CDR2 is YNNKEL (reference sequence). CDR3 DNA sequence: TGTGCCAGCAGCCCACTGCTAGGGGCAGGGGGGACCTCCTACGAGCAGTACTTC. Translated: CASSPLLGAGGTSYEQYF.